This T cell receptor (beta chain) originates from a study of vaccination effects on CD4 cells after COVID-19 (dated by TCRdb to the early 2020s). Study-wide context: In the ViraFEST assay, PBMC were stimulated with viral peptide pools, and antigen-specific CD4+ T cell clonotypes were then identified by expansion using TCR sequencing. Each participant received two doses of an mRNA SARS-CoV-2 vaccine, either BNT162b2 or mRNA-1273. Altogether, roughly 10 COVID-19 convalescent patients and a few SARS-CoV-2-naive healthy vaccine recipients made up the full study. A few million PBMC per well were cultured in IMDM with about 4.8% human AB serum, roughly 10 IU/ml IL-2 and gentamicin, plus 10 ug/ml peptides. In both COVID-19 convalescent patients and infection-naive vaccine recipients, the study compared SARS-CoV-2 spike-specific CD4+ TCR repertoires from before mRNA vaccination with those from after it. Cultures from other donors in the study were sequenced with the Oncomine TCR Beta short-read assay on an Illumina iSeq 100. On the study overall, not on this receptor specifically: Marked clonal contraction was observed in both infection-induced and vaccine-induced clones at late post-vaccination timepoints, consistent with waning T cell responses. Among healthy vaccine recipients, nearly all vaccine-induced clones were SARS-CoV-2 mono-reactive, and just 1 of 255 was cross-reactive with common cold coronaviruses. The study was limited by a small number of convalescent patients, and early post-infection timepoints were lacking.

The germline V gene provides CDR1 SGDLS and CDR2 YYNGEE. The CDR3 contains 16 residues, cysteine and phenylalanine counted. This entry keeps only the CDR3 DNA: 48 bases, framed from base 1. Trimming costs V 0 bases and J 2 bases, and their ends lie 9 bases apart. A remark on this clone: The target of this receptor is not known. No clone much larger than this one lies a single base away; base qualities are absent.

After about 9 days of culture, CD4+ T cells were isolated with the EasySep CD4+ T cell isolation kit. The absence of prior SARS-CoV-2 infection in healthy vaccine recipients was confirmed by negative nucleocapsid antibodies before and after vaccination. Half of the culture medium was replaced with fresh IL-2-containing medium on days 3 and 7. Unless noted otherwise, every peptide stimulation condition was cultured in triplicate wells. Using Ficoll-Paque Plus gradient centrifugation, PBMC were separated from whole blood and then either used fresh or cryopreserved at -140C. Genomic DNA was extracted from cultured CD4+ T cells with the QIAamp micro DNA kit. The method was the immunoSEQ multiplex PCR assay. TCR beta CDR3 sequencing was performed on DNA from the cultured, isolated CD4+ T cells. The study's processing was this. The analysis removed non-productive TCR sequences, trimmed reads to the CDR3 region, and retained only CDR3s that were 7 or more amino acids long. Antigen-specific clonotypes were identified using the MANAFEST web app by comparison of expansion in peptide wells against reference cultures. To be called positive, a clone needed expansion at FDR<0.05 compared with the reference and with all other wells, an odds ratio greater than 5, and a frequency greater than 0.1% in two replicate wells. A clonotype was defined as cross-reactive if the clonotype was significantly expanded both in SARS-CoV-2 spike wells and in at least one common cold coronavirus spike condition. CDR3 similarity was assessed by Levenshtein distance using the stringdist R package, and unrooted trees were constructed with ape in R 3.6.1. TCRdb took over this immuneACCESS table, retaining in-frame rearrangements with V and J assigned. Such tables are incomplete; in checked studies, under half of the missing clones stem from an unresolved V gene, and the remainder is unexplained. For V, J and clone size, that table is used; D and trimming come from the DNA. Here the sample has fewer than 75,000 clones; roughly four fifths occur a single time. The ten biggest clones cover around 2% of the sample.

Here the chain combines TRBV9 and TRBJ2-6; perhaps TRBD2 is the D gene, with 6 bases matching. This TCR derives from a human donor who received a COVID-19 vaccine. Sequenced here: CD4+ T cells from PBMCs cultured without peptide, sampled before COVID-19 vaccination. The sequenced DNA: TGTGCCAGCAGCGTAGAACCGGGGGCTGGGGCCAACGTCCTGACTTTC. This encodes CASSVEPGAGANVLTF.